Presented here are 21 T cell receptor beta chains from one specimen sequenced in a study of T-cell reconstitution after alpha-beta-depleted transplantation in children. TCRbeta library preparation incorporated unique molecular identifiers. From the PCR reads, TCRdb called clonotypes with MiXCR, one entry per CDR3 protein. The sample lists 450,000 to 550,000 distinct CDR3 sequences, roughly 10% occurring once. Sequencing was performed on PBMCs, mostly from graft donor cells, taken 180 days after TCRalphabeta/CD19-depleted stem cell transplant. All receptors derive from a female patient aged 2-10 years who had a stem cell transplant for aplastic anemia, so the T cells may come from the graft donor.

The chain carries TRBV12-3 or TRBV12-4 and TRBJ2-7; 12 nucleotides agree with TRBD1. The CDR3 is made up of 15 amino acids. J was trimmed by 4 bases and V by 6 bases; bases with no gene match: 7. CDR3 region: CASSQGQGAGYEQYV. The CDR3 DNA sequence: TGTGCCAGCAGCCAGGGACAGGGGGCGGGTTACGAGCAGTACGTC.

This clonotype has a handful of counts. The chain has TRBV28 and TRBJ1-1; no clear D gene. Trimming left V 7 bases short and J 4 bases short, with 13 bases between. Germline V gene sequence: CDR1 MDHEN, CDR2 SYDVKM. The CDR3 has 13 residues. CDR3 bases: TGTGCCAGCACAAAACCCTGGCGCACTGAAGCTTTCTTT. Protein: CASTKPWRTEAFF.

This clonotype was seen many times. The gene calls are TRBV12-3 or TRBV12-4 and TRBJ2-1; no clear D gene. There are 14 residues in the CDR3. The V end lost 1 base, the J end lost 4 bases, and 8 bases lay between the germline ends. The CDR3 sequence: CASSLVAAYNEQFF. CDR3 nucleotide sequence: TGTGCCAGCAGTTTAGTGGCCGCTTACAATGAGCAGTTCTTC.

This clonotype was observed many times. V and J are TRBV6-2 or TRBV6-3 and TRBJ2-3, with unresolved D. CDR3 size: 13 residues. Trimming took off 4 bases at V and 5 bases at J, with 10 bases between the two ends. Germline V gene sequence: CDR1 MNHEY, CDR2 SVGEGT. CDR3 in amino acids: CASSSFWEDTQYF. The CDR3 DNA sequence: TGTGCCAGCAGTTCCTTTTGGGAAGATACGCAGTATTTT.

This clonotype was detected only a few times. This chain links TRBV5-1 with TRBJ2-7, with a weak D call TRBD2 (7 bases). Germline assignment: CDR1 SGHRS and CDR2 YFSETQ. This CDR3 contains 13 residues. Trimming pared 7 bases from V and 5 bases from J, leaving 16 bases between. CDR3 nucleotide sequence: TGCGCCAGCGGGGGGGCCCTAATGAACGAGCAGTACTTC. Its translation: CASGGALMNEQYF.

The V call is TRBV6-2 or TRBV6-3, the J call TRBJ1-5; 9 nucleotides line up with TRBD1. CDR1 is MNHEY, CDR2 SVGEGT, per germline. CDR3 length: 15 residues. J lost 2 bases, V lost 6 bases, and 5 bases had no gene match. In DNA, the CDR3 is TGTGCCAGCAGGGGACAGGGAGTAGGCAATCAGCCCCAGCATTTT. Protein: CASRGQGVGNQPQHF.

The V gene is TRBV11-1, the J gene TRBJ2-7; D may be TRBD2 (6 bases). Deletions cut 5 bases from V and 5 bases from J, with 16 bases between. The CDR3 runs to 14 residues. CDR1 and CDR2 (germline): SGHAT, FQDESV (reference sequence). The CDR3 DNA reads as TGTGCCAGCAGCCCTTCGGGGGAGTTCCACGAGCAGTACTTC. Its protein product is CASSPSGEFHEQYF.

This clonotype has ten or more counts. J is TRBJ2-7 and V is TRBV18, with D perhaps TRBD1 (5 bases). Germline CDR1 and CDR2: KGHSH and LQKENI. The V and J ends lost 2 bases and 0 bases respectively, with 14 bases between them. The CDR3 is 16 amino acids. The CDR3 here is CASSPETVTSSYEQYF. CDR3 nucleotide sequence: TGTGCCAGCTCACCAGAGACAGTTACAAGCTCCTACGAGCAGTACTTC.

There are a few counts of this clonotype. This sequence joins TRBV11-2 and TRBJ2-3; TRBD1 aligns across 8 bases. This CDR3 contains 19 residues. Germline assignment: CDR1 SGHAT and CDR2 FQNNGV. V shed 4 bases, J shed 1 base, and the junction held 16 bases outside the gene matches. The CDR3 loop is CASSSKNVRGLTGTDTQYF. CDR3 in DNA: TGTGCCAGCAGCTCAAAGAACGTCAGGGGGCTTACTGGCACAGATACGCAGTATTTT.

This clonotype was detected many times. The V gene is TRBV5-1, the J gene TRBJ2-3, with 8 bases lining up with TRBD1. V lost 2 bases to trimming and J lost 4 bases; unmatched junction nucleotides: 3. The length of the CDR3 is 14 residues. CDR1 is SGHRS and CDR2 is YFSETQ in the germline V gene. This chain's CDR3 is CASSLGQGPDTQYF. The CDR3 nucleotides read TGCGCCAGCAGCTTAGGACAGGGACCAGATACGCAGTATTTT.

This clonotype was observed at least ten times. The V and J genes are TRBV14 and TRBJ2-3; TRBD2 agrees at 11 bases. The CDR3 loop spans 16 amino acids. Germline CDR1 and CDR2: SGHDN and FVKESK. V was clipped by 5 bases and J by 0 bases; unmatched bases: 4. CDR3 sequence: CASSWGLAESTDTQYF. The CDR3, as DNA: TGTGCCAGCAGCTGGGGACTAGCGGAGAGCACAGATACGCAGTATTTT.

The chain joins TRBV11-3 to TRBJ2-5; possible D gene TRBD1, 6 bases. Per the germline V gene, CDR1 is SGHNT and CDR2 is YENEEA. CDR3 length: 13 residues. Trimming removed 4 bases at V and 3 bases at J, with 9 bases between. CDR3: CASSWYREETQYF. In DNA form, the CDR3 reads TGTGCCAGCAGCTGGTACAGGGAAGAGACCCAGTACTTC. The full variable domain, its missing parts supplied by reference TRBV11-3 and TRBJ2-5, is EAGVVQSPRYKIIEKKQPVAFWCNPISGHNTLYWYLQNLGQGPELLIRYENEEAVDDSQLPKDRFSAERLKGVDSTLKIQPAELGDSAVYLCASSWYREETQYFGPGTRLLVL.

This clonotype has only a few counts. The chain carries TRBV20-1 and TRBJ2-2; 8 bases are shared with TRBD1. V shed 1 base, J shed 1 base, and the junction held 2 bases outside the gene matches. The germline gives CDR1 DFQATT, CDR2 SNEGSKA (reference sequence). The CDR3 runs 15 residues. Written as DNA, the CDR3 is TGCAGTGCTAGAGGACAGGGGAGGAACACCGGGGAGCTGTTTTTT. This encodes CSARGQGRNTGELFF.

The chain carries TRBV7-9 and TRBJ2-7; TRBD2 aligns across 8 bases. Germline CDR1 and CDR2: SEHNR and FQNEAQ (reference sequence). This CDR3 region has 14 residues. With 3 bases clipped from V and 3 bases from J, the junction kept 4 bases outside the gene matches. The CDR3, as DNA: TGTGCCAGCAGCTTCTCGCGGGGGGTCTACGAGCAGTACTTC. Residues: CASSFSRGVYEQYF.

A few counts support this clonotype. J is TRBJ2-1 and V is TRBV7-3, with 9 bases aligning to TRBD1. This CDR3 has 14 residues. CDR1 is SGHTA and CDR2 is FQGTGA in the germline V gene. V shed 4 bases, J shed 4 bases, and the junction held 2 bases outside the gene matches. The CDR3 nucleotides are TGTGCCAGCAGCTGGGGACAGGGTTACAATGAGCAGTTCTTC. This encodes CASSWGQGYNEQFF.

The chain carries TRBV11-2 and TRBJ2-7; D not certain. The CDR3 has 13 amino acids. The V end lost 6 bases, the J end lost 0 bases, and 9 bases lay between the germline ends. CDR1 is SGHAT, CDR2 FQNNGV, per germline. The CDR3 reads CASRKGPSYEQYF. In nucleotides, the CDR3 is TGTGCCAGCAGGAAAGGGCCCTCCTACGAGCAGTACTTC.

This clonotype was recorded a few times. The chain uses TRBV6-5 and TRBJ2-1, with D unclear. Germline-derived CDR1 and CDR2 are MNHEY and SVGAGI. The CDR3 totals 15 residues. The V gene lost 5 bases and the J gene lost 0 bases, with 11 bases spanning the gap. The CDR3 here is CASSLYRISYNEQFF. CDR3 sequence (DNA): TGTGCCAGCAGTCTATATCGGATCTCCTACAATGAGCAGTTCTTC.

This clonotype was found a few times. The genes are TRBV27 and TRBJ2-1; the D is unclear. V was trimmed by 5 bases and J by 4 bases, leaving 15 bases between them. Germline V gives CDR1 MNHEY, CDR2 SMNVEV (reference sequence). This CDR3 region has 15 residues. The CDR3 DNA reads as TGTGCCAGCAGTCCAAAAGTAATTCGGTACAATGAGCAGTTCTTC. As protein: CASSPKVIRYNEQFF.

This clonotype appeared a few times. This chain connects TRBV7-2 to TRBJ1-1, with D possibly TRBD1 on 5 matching bases. In germline, CDR1 is SGHTA, CDR2 FQGNSA. Trimming removed 0 bases from V and 11 bases from J, with 19 bases in between. The CDR3 length is 15 residues. The CDR3 DNA is TGTGCCAGCAGCTTAGCGTGGGGACGAAAAGAGGGGGCTTTCTTT. This encodes CASSLAWGRKEGAFF.

V is TRBV20-1 and J is TRBJ2-5; TRBD1 might be the D (6 bases). The germline gives CDR1 DFQATT, CDR2 SNEGSKA (reference sequence). The CDR3 loop spans 15 amino acids. Between the trimmed V and J ends, which lost 1 base and 1 base, there was a span of 13 bases. The CDR3 nucleotides read TGCAGTGCTAGAGGGGGGCCGAAGCTCCAAGAGACCCAGTACTTC. It translates to CSARGGPKLQETQYF.

This chain links TRBV29-1 with TRBJ2-5, with 14 bases lining up with TRBD2. The germline V gene has CDR1 SQVTM and CDR2 ANQGSEA. The V gene end was trimmed by 6 bases and the J gene end by 5 bases; junction bases not matched to a gene: 5. CDR3 size: 14 residues. The CDR3 is CSVGTSGSWETQYF. The CDR3, as DNA: TGCAGCGTAGGGACTAGCGGGAGCTGGGAGACCCAGTACTTC.